The clone carrying this TCR beta chain showed up just a few times. This sample was included in a study of T-cell reconstitution after alpha-beta-depleted transplantation in children. The CDR3 contains 16 residues. Per germline, CDR1 MGHRA and CDR2 YSYEKL. The J segment lost 8 bases and the V segment lost 4 bases, leaving 13 bases of the junction unmatched. Preparation of the TCRbeta library used unique molecular identifiers. TCRdb recomputed calls from the PCR reads with MiXCR, one row per CDR3 protein. The table includes 500,000 or so distinct CDR3 sequences, around 10% detected once. This sequence originates from a female patient between 2 and 15 years old who had a stem cell transplant for aplastic anemia, so the T cells may come from the graft donor. The sequenced sample was PBMCs, mostly from graft donor cells, obtained 180 days after TCRalphabeta/CD19-depleted stem cell transplant. The J gene is TRBJ1-4, the V gene TRBV4-1, with 7 bases matching TRBD1. CDR3 sequence (DNA): TGCGCCAGCAGCCGACTACTGACAGGGCCTCGGGAAAAACTGTTTTTT. It codes for CASSRLLTGPREKLFF.